This TCR beta chain was documented in a study of identifying expanded T cells in peripheral blood. Using immunoSEQ multiplex PCR, the repertoire was profiled, and TCRdb retains in-frame clones only, with some absent. The sample contains over 90,000 clones, around 90% of which appear only once. This clone has a single count. Germline V gene lookup returns CDR1 SNHLY and CDR2 FYNNEI. V lost 8 bases, J lost 2 bases, and 8 bases stayed unmatched. The CDR3 spans 15 residues. Sequencing was performed on blood. This receptor was obtained from a person aged 18 to 70 in good health. The chain is built from TRBV2 and TRBJ2-2, with 7 bases aligning to TRBD2. This chain's CDR3 is CASGGGPRNTGELFF. DNA for the CDR3: TGTGCCAGCGGGGGAGGGCCTAGAAACACCGGGGAGCTGTTTTTT.